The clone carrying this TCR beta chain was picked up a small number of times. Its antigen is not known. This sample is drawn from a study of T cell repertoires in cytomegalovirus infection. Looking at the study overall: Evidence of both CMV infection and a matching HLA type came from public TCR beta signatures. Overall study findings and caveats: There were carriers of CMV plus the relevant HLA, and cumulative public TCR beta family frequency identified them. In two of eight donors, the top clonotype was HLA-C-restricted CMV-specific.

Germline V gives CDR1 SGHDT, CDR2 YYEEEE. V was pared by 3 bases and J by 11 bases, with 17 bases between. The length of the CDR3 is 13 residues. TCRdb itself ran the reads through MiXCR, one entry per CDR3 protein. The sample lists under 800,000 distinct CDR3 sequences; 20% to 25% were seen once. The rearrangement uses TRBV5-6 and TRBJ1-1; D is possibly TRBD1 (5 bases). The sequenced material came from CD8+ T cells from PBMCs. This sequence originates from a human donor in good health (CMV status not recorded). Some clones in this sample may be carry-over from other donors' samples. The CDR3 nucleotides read TGTGCCAGCAGCTCCCCGGGACCTAAAAGGGCTTTCTTT. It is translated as CASSSPGPKRAFF.